The 21 T cell receptor beta chains below come from one sample, sequenced in a study of blood T cell repertoires in COVID-19 (dated by TCRdb to the early 2020s). Library construction relied on the immunoSEQ multiplex PCR assay. Entries here come from immuneACCESS through TCRdb and include only in-frame sequences with V and J called. Some clones fail to appear in such tables; in the studies checked, an unresolved V gene covers under half of the shortfall, and the cause of the remainder is unknown. Within this sample are about 360,000 clones, with more than 70% of them counted one time only. The biggest ten clones account for around 1.3% of the sample. Sequencing input: PBMCs or T cells enriched from blood (not recorded which). These receptors came from a man under 40 who had recovered from COVID-19.

The chain carries TRBV12-3 or TRBV12-4 and TRBJ1-2; D call uncertain. The CDR3 runs 12 residues. Trimming took off 6 bases at V and 5 bases at J, with 10 bases between the two ends. CDR3 nucleotide sequence: TGTGCCAGCAGAGATAACAGTTATGGCTACACCTTC. Translating gives CASRDNSYGYTF.

The chain is built from TRBV12-3 or TRBV12-4 and TRBJ1-1, with a weak D call TRBD1 (5 bases). V was clipped by 6 bases and J by 8 bases, with 10 bases between them. This CDR3 has 11 amino acids. CDR3 region: CASSRSGEAFF. The CDR3 region has the DNA TGTGCCAGCAGCCGCTCAGGGGAAGCTTTCTTT.

The chain has TRBV6-4 and TRBJ2-1; 10 bases are a match to TRBD2. The CDR3 totals 15 residues. The V and J ends lost 7 bases and 7 bases, in that order; junction bases with no gene match: 10. Germline V gives CDR1 MRHNA, CDR2 SNTAGT. The CDR3 coding sequence is TGTGCCAGCAATGTGGAAGCGGGGGGGTTGAATGAGCAGTTCTTC. Translating gives CASNVEAGGLNEQFF.

This clone came up a few times. V and J are TRBV15 and TRBJ1-2; 7 positions agree with TRBD1. CDR1 LNHNV and CDR2 YYDKDF come from the germline V gene (reference sequence). Trimming cost V 0 bases and J 2 bases; bases outside gene matches: 12. The CDR3 covers 18 residues. CDR3 bases: TGTGCCACCAGCAGAGATGGGGGGTACTTACAGGGGAACTATGGCTACACCTTC. Translated: CATSRDGGYLQGNYGYTF. Looking up the rest from reference TRBV15 and TRBJ1-2 gives the full variable domain: DAMVIQNPRYQVTQFGKPVTLSCSQTLNHNVMYWYQQKSSQAPKLLFHYYDKDFNNEADTPDNFQSRRPNTSFCFLDIRSPGLGDTAMYLCATSRDGGYLQGNYGYTFGSGTRLTVV.

This clone was detected only a few times. The chain has TRBV3-1 (or the pseudogene TRBV3-2) and TRBJ1-2, with D possibly matching TRBD1 (5 bases). The V gene lost 5 bases and the J gene lost 6 bases, with 19 bases spanning the gap. This CDR3 contains 15 residues. Germline-derived CDR1 and CDR2 are LGHDT and YNNKEL (reference sequence). CDR3 sequence: CASSWLGQGLNGYTF. DNA of the CDR3: TGTGCCAGCAGCTGGCTGGGGCAGGGATTAAATGGCTACACCTTC.

The V and J genes are TRBV27 and TRBJ1-6; possibly TRBD1 for D (6 bases). V was cut by 0 bases and J by 13 bases, with 19 bases left in between. CDR3 length equals 16 residues. Germline V lookup: CDR1 MNHEY, CDR2 SMNVEV (reference sequence). The CDR3 loop reads CASSLSHTTGPTPLHF. CDR3 DNA sequence: TGTGCCAGCAGTTTATCCCACACGACAGGTCCAACGCCCCTCCACTTT.

This sequence joins TRBV5-1 and TRBJ2-2; D gene ambiguous. Germline CDR1 and CDR2: SGHRS and YFSETQ. The CDR3 spans 14 residues. Trimming removed 0 bases from V and 7 bases from J, with 10 bases in between. The CDR3 sequence: CASSLAREYGELFF. In nucleotides, the CDR3 is TGCGCCAGCAGCTTGGCTCGCGAGTACGGGGAGCTGTTTTTT.

The V gene is TRBV9, the J gene TRBJ2-1; 9 bases match TRBD1. The CDR3 is 15 residues long. Germline CDR1 is SGDLS and CDR2 is YYNGEE. V lost 1 base, J lost 7 bases, and 6 bases stayed unmatched. CDR3 in DNA: TGTGCCAGCAGCGTACTGGGACAGGGAATGAATGAGCAGTTCTTC. As protein: CASSVLGQGMNEQFF.

V and J are TRBV5-1 and TRBJ2-3; maybe TRBD2 (7 bases). Trimming took off 0 bases at V and 2 bases at J, with 13 bases between the two ends. This CDR3 is built from 16 residues. The germline V gene has CDR1 SGHRS and CDR2 YFSETQ. CDR3 loop: CASSLGGGLLTDTQYF. The CDR3 bases are TGCGCCAGCAGCTTGGGCGGGGGCCTACTCACAGATACGCAGTATTTT.

This clone was recorded once. This chain uses TRBV18 with TRBJ2-5; TRBD2 might be the D (6 bases). CDR3 length equals 14 residues. Germline V lookup: CDR1 KGHSH, CDR2 LQKENI. Trimming took 6 bases from V and 5 from J, leaving 16 bases between them. CDR3 protein: CASSAGLPEETQYF. The CDR3 region has the DNA TGTGCCAGCTCGGCGGGACTGCCCGAGGAGACCCAGTACTTC.

A remark on this clone: Other DNA sequences from this sample encode an identical CDR3 as well. The genes are TRBV9 and TRBJ1-3; 9 bases agree with TRBD1. The CDR3 consists of 16 residues. V dropped 4 bases and J dropped 0; count of bases not matched to a gene: 5. Germline CDR1 and CDR2: SGDLS and YYNGEE. The CDR3 nucleotides read TGTGCCAGCAGCCTTCGGGACAGGGCCTCTGGAAACACCATATATTTT. Translating gives CASSLRDRASGNTIYF.

The chain joins TRBV7-9 to TRBJ1-1; TRBD1 is a possible D gene (5 bases). This CDR3 region has 12 residues. V was clipped by 5 bases and J by 10 bases, with 14 bases between them. Germline V gene sequence: CDR1 SEHNR, CDR2 FQNEAQ (reference sequence). The CDR3 here is CASSAVGGRAFF. DNA for the CDR3: TGTGCCAGCAGCGCAGTGGGGGGACGAGCTTTCTTT.

The genes are TRBV7-6 and TRBJ1-1; TRBD1 might be the D (5 bases). From germline, CDR1 is SGHVS and CDR2 FNYEAQ. Between the trimmed V and J ends, which lost 0 bases and 4 bases, there was a span of 12 bases. The CDR3 spans 15 residues. The CDR3 DNA reads TGTGCCAGCAGCTTAGCAAGTGCGGGGGGCACTGAAGCTTTCTTT. This encodes CASSLASAGGTEAFF.

This chain links TRBV10-3 with TRBJ1-1; D perhaps matches TRBD1 (5 bases). The V end lost 7 bases, the J end lost 1 base, and 10 bases lay between the germline ends. This CDR3 spans 13 amino acids. The germline V gene has CDR1 ENHRY and CDR2 SYGVKD. The CDR3 DNA reads TGTGCCATCATGCGGGGGGAGAACACTGAAGCTTTCTTT. It yields the protein CAIMRGENTEAFF.

The V and J genes are TRBV9 and TRBJ2-1; 12 nucleotides agree with TRBD1. Germline CDR1 reads SGDLS; CDR2 reads YYNGEE. This CDR3 is built from 13 residues. Germline trimming cut 7 bases from V and 10 bases from J; bases unmatched to any gene: 6. CDR3 protein: CASEGQGASEQFF. The CDR3 region has the DNA TGTGCCAGCGAGGGACAGGGGGCATCGGAGCAGTTCTTC.

V is TRBV7-9 and J is TRBJ1-3, with D unclear. The length of the CDR3 is 14 residues. Trimming took 2 bases from V and 9 from J, leaving 14 bases between them. Germline CDR1 is SEHNR and CDR2 is FQNEAQ (reference sequence). The CDR3 DNA reads as TGTGCCAGCAGCTTATGGCCCAGCGAAACCACCATATATTTT. As protein: CASSLWPSETTIYF.

The genes are TRBV11-3 and TRBJ1-5; D is ambiguous. V was shortened by 5 bases and J by 1 base, with 15 bases between the two germline ends. Per the germline V gene, CDR1 is SGHNT and CDR2 is YENEEA. The CDR3 totals 16 residues. The CDR3 protein is CASSARGLQSNQPQHF. The CDR3 nucleotides read TGTGCCAGCAGCGCCCGAGGGCTCCAAAGCAATCAGCCCCAGCATTTT.

The CDR3 nucleotides read TGTGCCAGCAGAGAATCCAGGGCTTGGGATAATTCACCCCTCCACTTT. Its translation is CASRESRAWDNSPLHF. V usage is TRBV2 and J usage is TRBJ1-6, with D perhaps matching TRBD1 (5 bases). The CDR3 has 16 amino acids. In germline, CDR1 is SNHLY, CDR2 FYNNEI. V was shortened by 6 bases and J by 5 bases, with 17 bases between the two germline ends.

This clone was recorded once. V gene TRBV5-4 combines with J gene TRBJ2-7, with a possible D match to TRBD1 (6 bases). The germline CDR1 and CDR2 sequences are SGHNT and YYREEE (reference sequence). CDR3 length: 13 residues. Trimming removed 3 bases at V and 7 bases at J, with 14 bases between. DNA for the CDR3: TGTGCCAGCAGCTCCACAGGGCATGGAGAGCAGTACTTC. As protein: CASSSTGHGEQYF.

This chain uses TRBV7-9 with TRBJ1-2; 8 bases map to TRBD1. Per germline, CDR1 SEHNR and CDR2 FQNEAQ (reference sequence). J lost 4 bases, V lost 5 bases, and 3 bases had no gene match. The CDR3 runs 13 residues. This CDR3 reads CASSIQGVYGYTF. The DNA for the CDR3 is TGTGCCAGCAGCATACAGGGGGTCTATGGCTACACCTTC.

CDR3 coding DNA: TGTGCCAGCAGCCACCCACAGGGGACTTGGACCGGGGAGCTGTTTTTT. As protein: CASSHPQGTWTGELFF. The rearrangement joins TRBV3-1 (or the pseudogene TRBV3-2) to TRBJ2-2; D possibly corresponds to TRBD1 (7 bases). CDR3 length: 16 amino acids. Germline V gene sequence: CDR1 LGHDT, CDR2 YNNKEL (reference sequence). With 3 bases removed from V and 5 bases from J, the gap between germline ends came to 16 bases.